This entry lists 24 T cell receptor beta chains sequenced from one sample in a study of T cell responses to AZD1222 COVID-19 vaccine. TCRdb's table, derived via immunoSEQ multiplex PCR, lists solely in-frame clones and lacks some. Among 70,000 to 90,000 clones listed, around 73% were seen once. The sample consisted of peripheral blood, taken on day 0 of AZD1222 vaccination. The receptors derive from an adult in good health.

The chain is built from TRBV15 and TRBJ2-1; D uncertain. The length of the CDR3 is 13 residues. Trimming pared 5 bases from V and 1 base from J, leaving 6 bases between. The V gene's germline CDR1 is LNHNV and CDR2 YYDKDF (reference sequence). CDR3 residues: CATSGRSYNEQFF. CDR3 DNA sequence: TGTGCCACCAGCGGACGGTCCTACAATGAGCAGTTCTTC. The full variable domain, completed using reference TRBV15 and TRBJ2-1, is DAMVIQNPRYQVTQFGKPVTLSCSQTLNHNVMYWYQQKSSQAPKLLFHYYDKDFNNEADTPDNFQSRRPNTSFCFLDIRSPGLGDTAMYLCATSGRSYNEQFFGPGTRLTVL.

The chain joins TRBV18 to TRBJ2-7; D gene unclear. Germline CDR1 reads KGHSH; CDR2 reads LQKENI. CDR3 length equals 13 residues. With 1 base removed from V and 3 bases from J, the gap between germline ends came to 7 bases. This chain's CDR3 is CASSPQNGYEQYF. CDR3 DNA sequence: TGTGCCAGCTCACCACAAAACGGCTACGAGCAGTACTTC.

This clone occurred a few times. V gene TRBV27 combines with J gene TRBJ2-3; 8 nucleotides match TRBD1. Trimming took 2 bases from V and 2 from J; bases not matched to a gene: 6. Germline CDR1 and CDR2: MNHEY and SMNVEV (reference sequence). CDR3 length: 16 residues. CDR3 in amino acids: CASSLGRTGNTDTQYF. CDR3 bases: TGTGCCAGCAGTTTAGGGAGGACAGGGAACACAGATACGCAGTATTTT.

A note on this clone: At one end the junction does not follow the germline gene, possibly because of a read error. The chain employs TRBV7-7 and TRBJ2-5, with 8 bases fitting TRBD1. CDR3 size: 16 residues. Germline loops: CDR1 SSHAT, CDR2 FNYEAQ (reference sequence). CDR3 sequence reads: CASSEIDRGLRETQYF. The CDR3 coding sequence is TGTGCTAGCAGCGAGATCGACAGGGGTCTTCGAGAGACCCAGTACTTC.

V gene TRBV5-4 combines with J gene TRBJ2-1; 8 bases match TRBD2. V shed 3 bases, J shed 6 bases, and the junction held 8 bases outside the gene matches. This CDR3 contains 15 residues. Germline V gene data show CDR1 as SGHNT and CDR2 as YYREEE (reference sequence). In DNA, the CDR3 is TGTGCCAGCAGCTCTTTACCGGGAGGGTTCAATGAGCAGTTCTTC. This translates into CASSSLPGGFNEQFF.

V usage is TRBV3-1 (or the pseudogene TRBV3-2) and J usage is TRBJ2-1; 11 bases match TRBD2. The V gene's germline CDR1 is LGHDT and CDR2 YNNKEL (reference sequence). Germline trimming cut 4 bases from V and 8 bases from J; bases unmatched to any gene: 10. The CDR3 is 16 residues long. CDR3 residues: CASSPGRSGRDDEQFF. The CDR3 region has the DNA TGTGCCAGCAGCCCCGGGCGTAGCGGGAGGGACGATGAGCAGTTCTTC.

The chain recombines TRBV10-3 with TRBJ1-1; no clear D gene. Trimming removed 8 bases from V and 2 bases from J, with 9 bases in between. CDR1 ENHRY and CDR2 SYGVKD come from the germline V gene. The CDR3 loop spans 12 amino acids. The CDR3 protein is CAIGSSNTEAFF. The CDR3 DNA reads as TGTGCCATCGGCAGCTCTAACACTGAAGCTTTCTTT.

This chain's CDR3 is CASSFSGTYYNSPLHF. The CDR3 DNA is TGTGCCAGCAGTTTCTCAGGGACTTATTACAATTCACCCCTCCACTTT. The chain combines TRBV28 with TRBJ1-6, with D maybe TRBD1 (5 bases). Germline assignment: CDR1 MDHEN and CDR2 SYDVKM. The CDR3 runs to 16 residues. Trimming cost V 3 bases and J 7 bases, with 16 bases left between them.

This clone is a singleton in its sample. The CDR3 here is CSVDDQGYYGYTF. Here the CDR3 DNA reads TGCAGCGTTGACGACCAGGGATACTATGGCTACACCTTC. This sequence joins TRBV29-1 and TRBJ1-2; TRBD1 is a possible D gene (5 bases). V lost 3 bases and J 3 bases, leaving 11 bases between the germline ends. Germline CDR1 reads SQVTM; CDR2 reads ANQGSEA. The CDR3 extends over 13 amino acids.

The J gene is TRBJ1-2, the V gene TRBV6-5; 7 nucleotides align to TRBD1. V lost 6 bases, J lost 7 bases, and 5 bases stayed unmatched. Germline V lookup: CDR1 MNHEY, CDR2 SVGAGI. The CDR3 has 12 amino acids. The CDR3 region is CASSETGTGYTF. The CDR3 DNA reads as TGTGCCAGCAGCGAGACAGGGACTGGCTACACCTTC.

The chain carries TRBV11-2 and TRBJ2-3; 8 bases align to TRBD2. The CDR3 is made up of 16 amino acids. Germline lookup yields CDR1 SGHAT and CDR2 FQNNGV. Trimming removed 4 bases from V and 2 bases from J; junction bases left unmatched: 8. The CDR3 is CASSSTAGVFTDTQYF. Here the CDR3 DNA reads TGTGCCAGCAGCTCAACAGCGGGAGTGTTCACAGATACGCAGTATTTT.

The DNA for the CDR3 is TGTGCCAGCAGCTCCCCAGGGCAAACCTACGAGCAGTACTTC. Protein product: CASSSPGQTYEQYF. This chain uses TRBV7-2 with TRBJ2-7, with a tentative D call TRBD1 (5 bases). CDR1 and CDR2 (germline): SGHTA, FQGNSA. The length of the CDR3 is 14 residues. V lost 4 bases to trimming and J lost 2 bases, with 12 bases between them.

The genes are TRBV21-1 and TRBJ2-7; the table gives TRBD1 as D, unverified against the DNA. TRBV21-1 is flagged as a pseudogene. CDR3 size: 8 residues. The CDR3 DNA reads as TGTGCCAGCGGCCAGACAGGGGTC. It encodes CASGQTGV.

The rearrangement uses TRBV6-4 and TRBJ1-1; the D gene is possibly TRBD1 (6 bases). The CDR3 spans 13 residues. The V end was cut by 4 bases, the J end by 3 bases, with 9 bases between. CDR1 MRHNA and CDR2 SNTAGT come from the germline V gene. In DNA, the CDR3 is TGTGCCAGCAGTGCCTACAGGGACACTGAAGCTTTCTTT. Protein product: CASSAYRDTEAFF.

The chain recombines TRBV7-2 with TRBJ1-5, with unresolved D. The germline V gene encodes CDR1 SGHTA and CDR2 FQGNSA. V gave up 2 bases and J gave up 1 base, with 9 bases separating them. The CDR3 is made up of 15 amino acids. The CDR3 reads CASSLNSRSNQPQHF. Here the CDR3 DNA reads TGTGCCAGCAGCTTAAACTCCAGAAGCAATCAGCCCCAGCATTTT.

V gene TRBV2 combines with J gene TRBJ1-2; D gene unclear. V lost 7 bases and J 2 bases, leaving 8 bases between the germline ends. Germline V gene data show CDR1 as SNHLY and CDR2 as FYNNEI. CDR3 size: 12 residues. The CDR3 DNA follows: TGTGCCAGCATCGCCCGGAACTATGGCTACACCTTC. Encoded protein: CASIARNYGYTF.

The chain has TRBV12-3 or TRBV12-4 and TRBJ2-1; the D gene is possibly TRBD2 (6 bases). The CDR3 spans 11 residues. V lost 7 bases, J lost 15 bases, and 16 bases lay in between. CDR3 amino acids: CASTAGRGGFF. CDR3 nucleotide sequence: TGTGCCAGCACGGCCGGGCGGGGCGGGTTCTTC.

Concerning this clone: This sample includes further DNA sequences coding for the same CDR3. The chain employs TRBV11-2 and TRBJ2-1; 11 bases are shared with TRBD2. V was pared by 5 bases and J by 3 bases, with 6 bases of the junction left unmatched. The CDR3 loop spans 16 amino acids. Germline-derived CDR1 and CDR2 are SGHAT and FQNNGV. CDR3 in DNA: TGTGCCAGCAGCCCCAGACTAGCGGGGATCTACAATGAGCAGTTCTTC. As protein: CASSPRLAGIYNEQFF.

The chain uses TRBV19 and TRBJ2-1, with TRBD2 matching over 14 bases. CDR3 length: 15 amino acids. V lost 6 bases to trimming and J lost 7 bases; unmatched junction nucleotides: 5. Per germline, CDR1 LNHDA and CDR2 SQIVND (reference sequence). The CDR3 nucleotides read TGTGCCAGTAGCCCCGGGACTAGCGGGAGTAATGAGCAGTTCTTC. The encoded protein is CASSPGTSGSNEQFF.

The chain is built from TRBV2 and TRBJ1-5, with 8 bases that match TRBD1. Germline CDR1 SNHLY, CDR2 FYNNEI. The junction had 11 bases not matched to a gene; V was cut back by 4 bases and J by 0 bases. This CDR3 spans 18 amino acids. DNA for the CDR3: TGTGCCAGCAGTGGGACAGGGAGGATAACCTTTAGCAATCAGCCCCAGCATTTT. This codes for CASSGTGRITFSNQPQHF.

The chain couples TRBV11-2 to TRBJ1-2; a weak D match, TRBD1 (5 bases). The CDR3 runs to 16 residues. V was pared by 5 bases and J by 2 bases, with 18 bases between. Looked up from germline, CDR1 is SGHAT and CDR2 is FQNNGV. The CDR3: CASSPIREGTNYGYTF. The CDR3 DNA reads TGTGCCAGCAGCCCAATCAGAGAGGGGACCAACTATGGCTACACCTTC.

There are a few counts of this clone. The chain uses TRBV3-1 (or the pseudogene TRBV3-2) and TRBJ2-1; 12 nucleotides match TRBD2. The length of the CDR3 is 15 residues. Unmatched junction bases numbered 2, after V lost 3 bases and J lost 5 bases. In germline, CDR1 is LGHDT, CDR2 YNNKEL (reference sequence). The CDR3 is CASSQTSGSHNEQFF. CDR3 bases: TGTGCCAGCAGCCAGACTAGCGGGAGCCACAATGAGCAGTTCTTC.

V and J are TRBV30 and TRBJ1-1, with TRBD1 matching 9 bases. This CDR3 comprises 13 residues. The J segment lost 5 bases and the V segment lost 1 base, leaving 2 bases of the junction unmatched. Germline assignment: CDR1 GTSNPN and CDR2 SVGIG (reference sequence). The CDR3 loop reads CAWSGQGGTEAFF. CDR3 in DNA: TGTGCCTGGAGTGGACAGGGGGGGACTGAAGCTTTCTTT.

The rearrangement joins TRBV4-3 to TRBJ2-5; tentative D call: TRBD2 (5 bases). CDR3 length: 15 residues. From germline, CDR1 is LGHNA and CDR2 YSLEER. V dropped 0 bases and J dropped 5 bases, with 13 bases sitting between them. The CDR3 coding sequence is TGCGCCAGCAGCCAAGATCTGTACCGCGGGGAGACCCAGTACTTC. Its protein is CASSQDLYRGETQYF.